Following are 20 T cell receptor beta chains from one sample sequenced in a study of T cell responses to AZD1222 COVID-19 vaccine. Some clones are missing from TCRdb's copy, which holds only in-frame ones; the method was immunoSEQ multiplex PCR. The data hold 120,000 or so clones, with around nine tenths observed a single time. The specimen comprised peripheral blood, sampled 28 days after the second AZD1222 dose. The receptors originated from an adult who received the AZD1222 COVID-19 vaccine.

The rearrangement links TRBV4-3 to TRBJ2-7, with a tentative D call TRBD2 (5 bases). V lost 4 bases and J lost 4, with 8 bases in between. From germline, CDR1 is LGHNA and CDR2 YSLEER. This CDR3 has 12 residues. CDR3 loop: CASSRSGYEQYF. The CDR3 region has the DNA TGCGCCAGCAGCCGTTCGGGGTACGAGCAGTACTTC.

The chain combines TRBV7-2 with TRBJ2-5, with a tentative D call TRBD1 (5 bases). Germline CDR1 reads SGHTA; CDR2 reads FQGNSA. Trimming cost V 3 bases and J 2 bases, with 10 bases left between them. The CDR3 is 14 amino acids. The CDR3 region has the DNA TGTGCCAGCAGCTTCCAGGGTCGACAAGAGACCCAGTACTTC. Protein product: CASSFQGRQETQYF.

The J gene is TRBJ2-7, the V gene TRBV19, with TRBD1 matching over 8 bases. Germline values: CDR1 LNHDA, CDR2 SQIVND (reference sequence). The junction had 10 bases not matched to a gene; V was cut back by 0 bases and J by 6 bases. The CDR3 is 16 residues long. The CDR3 loop reads CASSIDATGASGEQYF. CDR3 in DNA: TGTGCCAGTAGTATAGACGCGACAGGGGCCTCCGGCGAGCAGTACTTC. Full variable domain (outside the CDR3, taken from reference TRBV19 and TRBJ2-7): DGGITQSPKYLFRKEGQNVTLSCEQNLNHDAMYWYRQDPGQGLRLIYYSQIVNDFQKGDIAEGYSVSREKKESFPLTVTSAQKNPTAFYLCASSIDATGASGEQYFGPGTRLTVT.

V gene TRBV5-8 combines with J gene TRBJ1-1; D possibly corresponds to TRBD1 (5 bases). This CDR3 has 13 residues. CDR1 and CDR2 from the germline V gene are SGHTS and YDEGEE. The V end lost 4 bases, the J end lost 4 bases, and 11 bases lay between the germline ends. CDR3 DNA sequence: TGTGCCAGCAGCCCTGGGGGGACCACTGAAGCTTTCTTT. It translates to CASSPGGTTEAFF.

V usage is TRBV27 and J usage is TRBJ2-1, with unresolved D. The germline V gene encodes CDR1 MNHEY and CDR2 SMNVEV (reference sequence). The CDR3 is 11 residues long. The ends were cut back, 6 bases at V and 6 bases at J, with 6 bases in the middle. CDR3 sequence (DNA): TGTGCCAGCAGCTATTTCAATGAGCAGTTCTTC. Translation: CASSYFNEQFF.

This clone is medium-sized within its sample. The chain links TRBV7-9 to TRBJ1-5; D is unclear. The V and J ends lost 5 bases and 0 bases respectively, with 8 bases between them. The CDR3 sequence is 14 residues long. Germline CDR1 reads SEHNR; CDR2 reads FQNEAQ (reference sequence). Here the CDR3 DNA reads TGTGCCAGCAGCCTCACAACTAGCAATCAGCCCCAGCATTTT. Protein sequence: CASSLTTSNQPQHF.

In DNA, the CDR3 is TGTGCCAGCAGCCTTCGGACAGAACAAGAGACCCAGTACTTC. Protein product: CASSLRTEQETQYF. The chain combines TRBV7-2 with TRBJ2-5; tentative D call: TRBD1 (6 bases). Germline CDR1 reads SGHTA; CDR2 reads FQGNSA. Trimming shortened V by 5 bases and J by 2 bases, and 12 bases separated the two germline ends. The CDR3 has 14 amino acids.

The chain joins TRBV28 to TRBJ1-5; D may be TRBD1 (6 bases). The CDR3 contains 15 residues. In germline, CDR1 is MDHEN, CDR2 SYDVKM. The ends were cut back, 6 bases at V and 6 bases at J, with 18 bases in the middle. The CDR3 sequence: CASRTPTGLGQPQHF. The CDR3 DNA is TGTGCCAGCAGAACTCCGACAGGTTTGGGTCAGCCCCAGCATTTT.

The chain employs TRBV7-9 and TRBJ1-5, with 9 bases lining up with TRBD1. Trimming took 3 bases from V and 6 from J; bases not matched to a gene: 6. Germline lookup yields CDR1 SEHNR and CDR2 FQNEAQ (reference sequence). This CDR3 comprises 15 residues. The CDR3 DNA follows: TGTGCCAGCAGCTTCGGACAGGGGTCTTTTCAGCCCCAGCATTTT. Protein sequence: CASSFGQGSFQPQHF.

This chain uses TRBV10-3 with TRBJ1-1; D remains unclear. Trimming took off 4 bases at V and 11 bases at J, with 14 bases between the two ends. The CDR3 has 12 residues. Looked up from germline, CDR1 is ENHRY and CDR2 is SYGVKD. The CDR3 nucleotides are TGTGCCATCAGTGCGAACCCTCGGTGGGCTTTCTTT. Amino acid sequence: CAISANPRWAFF.

The V gene is TRBV6-9, the J gene TRBJ1-5; D gene ambiguous. V dropped 2 bases and J dropped 6 bases, with 17 bases sitting between them. CDR1 is MNHGY and CDR2 is SVAAGI in the germline V gene. The CDR3 length is 16 residues. CDR3 in amino acids: CASSYLWVNSSQPQHF. The CDR3 DNA reads as TGTGCCAGCAGTTATCTCTGGGTTAATTCTAGTCAGCCCCAGCATTTT.

J is TRBJ2-7 and V is TRBV5-1; the match to TRBD2 covers 7 bases. CDR1 and CDR2 from the germline V gene are SGHRS and YFSETQ. V was pared by 1 base and J by 3 bases, with 4 bases of the junction left unmatched. The CDR3 is 14 residues long. CDR3 protein: CASSLYPSGYEQYF. The CDR3 DNA follows: TGCGCCAGCAGCTTGTACCCTAGCGGCTACGAGCAGTACTTC.

The chain carries TRBV27 and TRBJ1-1; D may be TRBD1 (6 bases). CDR1 is MNHEY and CDR2 is SMNVEV in the germline V gene (reference sequence). This CDR3 is built from 14 residues. V lost 3 bases to trimming and J lost 5 bases, with 13 bases between them. For the CDR3, the DNA is TGTGCCAGCAGTTTCCTGACACAGGGAACTGAAGCTTTCTTT. Translated: CASSFLTQGTEAFF.

The chain recombines TRBV10-3 with TRBJ1-2, with 7 bases that match TRBD1. This CDR3 has 15 amino acids. With 0 bases clipped from V and 4 bases from J, the junction kept 5 bases outside the gene matches. Germline V gives CDR1 ENHRY, CDR2 SYGVKD. The CDR3 DNA follows: TGTGCCATCAGTGAGTCGAAGGGGGCCCCCTATGGCTACACCTTC. Translating gives CAISESKGAPYGYTF.

The V and J genes are TRBV6-4 and TRBJ1-2, with D possibly being TRBD1 (6 bases). Germline CDR1 MRHNA, CDR2 SNTAGT. V was shortened by 6 bases and J by 8 bases, with 16 bases between the two germline ends. The CDR3 spans 13 residues. The CDR3 protein is CASSPGGAGGYTF. Written as DNA, the CDR3 is TGTGCCAGCAGCCCCGGGGGGGCAGGAGGCTACACCTTC.

The V and J genes are TRBV5-1 and TRBJ1-4; 7 nucleotides line up with TRBD1. CDR3 length equals 14 residues. Germline V gene sequence: CDR1 SGHRS, CDR2 YFSETQ. J was trimmed by 5 bases and V by 2 bases; bases with no gene match: 3. As DNA, the CDR3 is TGCGCCAGCAGCTTTGGGACAGAGAATGAAAAACTGTTTTTT. This encodes CASSFGTENEKLFF.

This chain uses TRBV7-9 with TRBJ2-7; TRBD1 matches 7 bases. The trim removed 1 base at V and 1 base at J, leaving 4 bases unmatched. This CDR3 contains 15 residues. Germline values: CDR1 SEHNR, CDR2 FQNEAQ (reference sequence). CDR3 coding DNA: TGTGCCAGCAGCTTAGGGACAGGCGAGTCCTACGAGCAGTACTTC. Amino acids: CASSLGTGESYEQYF.

The J gene is TRBJ1-2, the V gene TRBV5-1; a weak D match, TRBD1 (6 bases). This CDR3 comprises 15 residues. The germline V gene has CDR1 SGHRS and CDR2 YFSETQ. V lost 4 bases and J lost 4, with 17 bases in between. In DNA, the CDR3 is TGCGCCAGCAGCCCGGAGCCGGGACACGCCTATGGCTACACCTTC. This translates into CASSPEPGHAYGYTF.

The J gene is TRBJ2-2, the V gene TRBV6-5, with D tentatively TRBD2 (6 bases). The CDR3 is made up of 16 amino acids. CDR1 MNHEY and CDR2 SVGAGI come from the germline V gene. V lost 0 bases and J lost 5, with 13 bases in between. The CDR3 sequence is CASSYSERERTGELFF. The CDR3 DNA reads as TGTGCCAGCAGTTACTCGGAACGGGAGCGGACCGGGGAGCTGTTTTTT.

CDR3 residues: CASSPQRGRTGELFF. CDR3 bases: TGTGCCAGCAGCCCCCAGCGGGGGCGTACCGGGGAGCTGTTTTTT. J is TRBJ2-2 and V is TRBV7-2; 8 nucleotides align to TRBD2. CDR1 is SGHTA and CDR2 is FQGNSA in the germline V gene. J was trimmed by 5 bases and V by 5 bases; bases with no gene match: 7. This CDR3 comprises 15 residues.